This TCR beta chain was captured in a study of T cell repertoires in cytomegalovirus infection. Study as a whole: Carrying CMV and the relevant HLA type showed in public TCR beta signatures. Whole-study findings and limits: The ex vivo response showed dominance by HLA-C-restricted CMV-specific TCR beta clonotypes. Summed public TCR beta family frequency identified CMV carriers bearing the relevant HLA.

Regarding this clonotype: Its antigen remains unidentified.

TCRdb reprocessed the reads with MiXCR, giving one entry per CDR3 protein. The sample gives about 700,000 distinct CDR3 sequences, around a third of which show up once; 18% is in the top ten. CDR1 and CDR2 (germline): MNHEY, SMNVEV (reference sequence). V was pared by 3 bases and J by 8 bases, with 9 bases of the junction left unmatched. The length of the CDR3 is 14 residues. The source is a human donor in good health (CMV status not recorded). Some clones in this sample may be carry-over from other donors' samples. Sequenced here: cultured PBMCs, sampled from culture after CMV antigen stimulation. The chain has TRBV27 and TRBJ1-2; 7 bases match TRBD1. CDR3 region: CASSFDDRAGGYTF. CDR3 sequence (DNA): TGTGCCAGCAGTTTCGACGACAGGGCGGGCGGCTACACCTTC.